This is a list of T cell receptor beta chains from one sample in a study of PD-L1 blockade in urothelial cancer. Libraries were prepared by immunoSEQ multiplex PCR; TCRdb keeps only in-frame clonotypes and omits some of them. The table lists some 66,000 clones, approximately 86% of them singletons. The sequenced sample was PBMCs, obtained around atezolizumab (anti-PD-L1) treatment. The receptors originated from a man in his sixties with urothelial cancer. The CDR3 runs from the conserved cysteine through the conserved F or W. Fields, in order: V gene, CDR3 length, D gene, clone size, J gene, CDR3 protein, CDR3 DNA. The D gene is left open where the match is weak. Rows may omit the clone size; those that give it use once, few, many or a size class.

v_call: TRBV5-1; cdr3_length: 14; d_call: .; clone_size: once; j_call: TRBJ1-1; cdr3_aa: CASRAGTMNTEAFF; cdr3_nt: TGCGCCAGCAGAGCCGGGACAATGAACACTGAAGCTTTCTTT
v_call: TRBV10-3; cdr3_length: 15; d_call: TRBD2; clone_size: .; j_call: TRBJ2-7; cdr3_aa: CAISFTASGEYEQYF; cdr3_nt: TGTGCCATCAGTTTTACGGCTAGCGGGGAGTACGAGCAGTACTTC
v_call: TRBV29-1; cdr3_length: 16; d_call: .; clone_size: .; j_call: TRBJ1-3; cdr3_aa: CSARVWIAESGNTIYF; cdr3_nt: TGCAGCGCACGTGTCTGGATAGCCGAGTCTGGAAACACCATATATTTT
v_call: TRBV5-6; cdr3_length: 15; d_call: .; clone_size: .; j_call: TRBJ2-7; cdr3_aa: CASSLLAAGGGEQYF; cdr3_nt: TGTGCCAGCAGCTTATTAGCGGCAGGGGGAGGCGAGCAGTACTTC
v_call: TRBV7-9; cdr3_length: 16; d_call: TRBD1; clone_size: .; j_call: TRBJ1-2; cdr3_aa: CASSLEGTGGERGYTF; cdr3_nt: TGTGCCAGCAGCTTAGAAGGGACAGGGGGTGAGCGTGGCTACACCTTC
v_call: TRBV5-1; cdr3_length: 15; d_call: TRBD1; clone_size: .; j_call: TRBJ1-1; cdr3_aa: CASSFQTGADTEAFF; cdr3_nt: TGCGCCAGCAGCTTCCAGACAGGGGCGGACACTGAAGCTTTCTTT
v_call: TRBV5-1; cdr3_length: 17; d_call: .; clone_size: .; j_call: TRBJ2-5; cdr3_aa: CASSLWTGPGLQETQYF; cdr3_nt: TGCGCCAGCAGCCTGTGGACTGGACCGGGACTCCAAGAGACCCAGTACTTC
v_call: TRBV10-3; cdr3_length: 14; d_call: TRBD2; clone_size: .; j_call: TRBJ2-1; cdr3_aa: CAIRNSGEGNEQFF; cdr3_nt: TGTGCCATCAGAAATAGCGGGGAAGGAAATGAGCAGTTCTTC
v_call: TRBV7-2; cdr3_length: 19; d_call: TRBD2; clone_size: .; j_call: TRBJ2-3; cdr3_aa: CASSLVRSSGGEITDTQYF; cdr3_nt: TGTGCCAGCAGCTTAGTAAGGTCTAGCGGGGGGGAAATCACAGATACGCAGTATTTT
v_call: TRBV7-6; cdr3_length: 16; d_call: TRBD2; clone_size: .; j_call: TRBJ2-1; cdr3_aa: CASSLALSGGAVEQFF; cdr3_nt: TGTGCCAGCAGCTTAGCGCTGAGCGGGGGGGCCGTCGAGCAGTTCTTC
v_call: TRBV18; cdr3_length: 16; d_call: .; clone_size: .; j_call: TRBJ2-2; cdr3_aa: CASSPAGGFSIGELFF; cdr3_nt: TGTGCCAGCTCACCAGCCGGGGGTTTTTCAATCGGGGAGCTGTTTTTT
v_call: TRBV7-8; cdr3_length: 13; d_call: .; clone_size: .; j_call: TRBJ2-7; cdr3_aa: CASIPGTGYEQYF; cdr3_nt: TGTGCCAGCATCCCCGGCACAGGCTACGAGCAGTACTTC
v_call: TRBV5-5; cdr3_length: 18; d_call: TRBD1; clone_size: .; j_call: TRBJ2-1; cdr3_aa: CASSLAKGASVFYNEQFF; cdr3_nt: TGTGCCAGCAGCTTGGCCAAGGGGGCGAGTGTATTTTACAATGAGCAGTTCTTC
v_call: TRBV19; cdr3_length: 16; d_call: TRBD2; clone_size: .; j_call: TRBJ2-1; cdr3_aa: CASSIDGSGDYNEQFF; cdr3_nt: TGTGCCAGTAGTATAGATGGTAGCGGGGACTACAATGAGCAGTTCTTC
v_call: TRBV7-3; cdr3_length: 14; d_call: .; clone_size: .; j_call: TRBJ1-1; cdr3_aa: CASSPAGPNTEAFF; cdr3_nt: TGTGCCAGCAGCCCCGCGGGTCCGAACACTGAAGCTTTCTTT
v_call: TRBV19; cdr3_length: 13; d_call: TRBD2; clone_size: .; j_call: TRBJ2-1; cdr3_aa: CASRKAGGDEQFF; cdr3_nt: TGTGCCAGCCGGAAGGCGGGGGGCGATGAGCAGTTCTTC
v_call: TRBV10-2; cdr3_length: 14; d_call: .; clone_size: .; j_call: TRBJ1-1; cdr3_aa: CASTATVVVTEAFF; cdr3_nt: TGCGCCAGCACGGCAACAGTGGTGGTAACTGAAGCTTTCTTT
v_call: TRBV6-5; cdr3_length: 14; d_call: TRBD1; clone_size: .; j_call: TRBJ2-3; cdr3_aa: CASSDRAGTDTQYF; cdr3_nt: TGTGCCAGCAGTGACAGGGCAGGCACAGATACGCAGTATTTT
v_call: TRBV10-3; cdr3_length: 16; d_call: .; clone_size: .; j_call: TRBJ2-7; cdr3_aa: CAISESVSRAPYEQYF; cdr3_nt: TGTGCCATCAGTGAGTCTGTTAGTCGAGCGCCCTACGAGCAGTACTTC
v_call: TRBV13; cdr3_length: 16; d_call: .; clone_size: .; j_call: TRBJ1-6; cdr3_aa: CASSLYGGESGSPLHF; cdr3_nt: TGTGCCAGCAGCTTATACGGGGGGGAATCGGGTTCACCCCTCCACTTT
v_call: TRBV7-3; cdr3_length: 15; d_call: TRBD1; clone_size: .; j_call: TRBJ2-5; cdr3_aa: CASSLQPGGQETQYF; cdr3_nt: TGTGCCAGCAGCTTACAGCCAGGGGGCCAAGAGACCCAGTACTTC
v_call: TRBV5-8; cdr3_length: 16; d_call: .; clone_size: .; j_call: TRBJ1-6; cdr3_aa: CASSPIRGGGNSPLHF; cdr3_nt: TGTGCCAGCAGCCCAATTAGAGGGGGTGGCAATTCACCCCTCCACTTT
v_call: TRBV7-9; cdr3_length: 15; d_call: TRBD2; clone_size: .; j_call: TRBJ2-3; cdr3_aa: CASSSTSGAADTQYF; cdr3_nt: TGTGCCAGCAGCTCGACTAGCGGGGCCGCAGATACGCAGTATTTT
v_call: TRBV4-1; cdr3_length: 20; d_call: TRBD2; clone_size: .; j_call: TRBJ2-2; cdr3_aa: CASSPYLTSGGAGVPGELFF; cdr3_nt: TGCGCCAGCAGCCCCTACTTAACTAGCGGGGGGGCCGGGGTCCCCGGGGAGCTGTTTTTT
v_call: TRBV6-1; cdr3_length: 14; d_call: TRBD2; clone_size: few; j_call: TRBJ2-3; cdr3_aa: CASRTSVSTDTQYF; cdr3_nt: TGTGCCAGCCGGACTAGCGTTAGCACAGATACGCAGTATTTT
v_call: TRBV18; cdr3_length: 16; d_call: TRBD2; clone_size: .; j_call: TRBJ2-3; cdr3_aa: CASSPGVAGTTDTQYF; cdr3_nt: TGTGCCAGCTCACCAGGGGTAGCGGGGACCACAGATACGCAGTATTTT
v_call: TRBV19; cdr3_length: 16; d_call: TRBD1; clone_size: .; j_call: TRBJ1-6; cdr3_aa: CASNTETGAVNSPLHF; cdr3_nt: TGTGCCAGTAATACAGAAACAGGGGCCGTGAATTCACCCCTCCACTTT
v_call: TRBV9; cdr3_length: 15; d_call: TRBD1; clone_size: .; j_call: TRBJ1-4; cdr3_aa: CASSGTGPTNEKLFF; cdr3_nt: TGTGCCAGCAGCGGGACAGGACCAACTAATGAAAAACTGTTTTTT
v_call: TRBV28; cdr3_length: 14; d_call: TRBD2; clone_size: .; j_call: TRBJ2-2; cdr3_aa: CASSPGLDTGELFF; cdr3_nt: TGTGCCAGCAGTCCGGGACTAGATACCGGGGAGCTGTTTTTT
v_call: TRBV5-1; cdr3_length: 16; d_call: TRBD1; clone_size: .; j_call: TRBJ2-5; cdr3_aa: CASSLRARGPGETQYF; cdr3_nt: TGCGCCAGCAGCTTGAGGGCCAGGGGGCCGGGGGAGACCCAGTACTTC
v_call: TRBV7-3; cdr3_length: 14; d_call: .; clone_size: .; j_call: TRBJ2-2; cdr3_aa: CASSSTANTGELFF; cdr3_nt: TGTGCCAGCAGCTCCACAGCGAACACCGGGGAGCTGTTTTTT
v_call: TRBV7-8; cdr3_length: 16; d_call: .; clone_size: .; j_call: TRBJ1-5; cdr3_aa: CASSLARHLSNQPQHF; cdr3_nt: TGTGCCAGCAGCTTAGCAAGACACCTTAGCAATCAGCCCCAGCATTTT
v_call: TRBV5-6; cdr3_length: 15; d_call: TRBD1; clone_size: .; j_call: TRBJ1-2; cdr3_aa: CASSSTGGTNYGYTF; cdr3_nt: TGTGCCAGCAGCTCTACAGGGGGCACCAACTATGGCTACACCTTC
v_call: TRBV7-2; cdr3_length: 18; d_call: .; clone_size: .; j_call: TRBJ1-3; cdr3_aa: CASSLEEVPTDTGNTIYF; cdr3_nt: TGTGCCAGCAGCTTAGAAGAGGTCCCGACAGACACTGGAAACACCATATATTTT
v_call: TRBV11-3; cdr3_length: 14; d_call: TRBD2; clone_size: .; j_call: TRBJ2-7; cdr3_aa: CASSQLRGVYEQYF; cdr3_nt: TGTGCCAGCAGCCAACTCCGGGGGGTCTACGAGCAGTACTTC
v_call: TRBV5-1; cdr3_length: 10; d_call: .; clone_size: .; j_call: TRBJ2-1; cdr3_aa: CASKGGEQFF; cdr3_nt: TGCGCCAGCAAAGGGGGTGAGCAGTTCTTC
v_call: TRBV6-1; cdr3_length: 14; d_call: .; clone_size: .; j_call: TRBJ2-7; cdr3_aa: CASSDPVIRGEQYF; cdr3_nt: TGTGCCAGCAGTGACCCGGTAATACGAGGCGAGCAGTACTTC
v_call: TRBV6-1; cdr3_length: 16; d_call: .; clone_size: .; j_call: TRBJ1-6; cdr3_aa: CASSEGGGFPASPLHF; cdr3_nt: TGTGCCAGCAGTGAAGGGGGAGGCTTCCCCGCTTCACCCCTCCACTTT
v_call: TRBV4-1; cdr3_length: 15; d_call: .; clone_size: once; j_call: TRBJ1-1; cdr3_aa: CASSRGGVGNTEAFF; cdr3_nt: TGCGCCAGCAGCCGTGGAGGGGTTGGGAACACTGAAGCTTTCTTT
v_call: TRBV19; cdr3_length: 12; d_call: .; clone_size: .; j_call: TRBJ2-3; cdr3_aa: CASRTGTDTQYF; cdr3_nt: TGTGCCAGTCGTACTGGCACAGATACGCAGTATTTT
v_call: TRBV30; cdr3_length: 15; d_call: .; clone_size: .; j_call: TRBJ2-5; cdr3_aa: CAWSVRSRLRETQYF; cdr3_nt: TGTGCCTGGAGTGTAAGGAGTAGGCTGAGGGAGACCCAGTACTTC
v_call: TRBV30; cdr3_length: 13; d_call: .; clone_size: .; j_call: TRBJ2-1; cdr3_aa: CAWSVSSLNEQFF; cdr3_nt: TGTGCCTGGAGTGTATCGAGCTTGAATGAGCAGTTCTTC
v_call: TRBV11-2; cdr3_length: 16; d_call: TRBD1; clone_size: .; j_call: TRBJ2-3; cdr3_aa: CASSLGVGQGADTQYF; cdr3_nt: TGTGCCAGCAGCTTAGGAGTTGGCCAGGGGGCTGATACGCAGTATTTT
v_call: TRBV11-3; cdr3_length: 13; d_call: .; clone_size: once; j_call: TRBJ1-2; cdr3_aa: CASSEQGYYGYTF; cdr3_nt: TGTGCCAGCAGCGAACAGGGATACTATGGCTACACCTTC
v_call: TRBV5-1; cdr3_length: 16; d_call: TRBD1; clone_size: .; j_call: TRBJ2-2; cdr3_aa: CASSFGQGANTGELFF; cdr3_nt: TGCGCCAGCAGCTTTGGACAGGGGGCTAACACCGGGGAGCTGTTTTTT
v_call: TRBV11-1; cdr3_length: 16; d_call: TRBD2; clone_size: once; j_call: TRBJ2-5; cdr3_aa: CASSFQAGGLQETQYF; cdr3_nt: TGTGCCAGCAGCTTTCAAGCGGGGGGCCTCCAAGAGACCCAGTACTTC